Presented here are 25 T cell receptor beta chains from one specimen sequenced in a study of shared clonotypes between healthy human individuals. Naivety among CD8 cells was defined by CD45RO negativity and positive CCR7 selection, thereby excluding terminally differentiated effector memory CD45RA+ cells. The protocol was immunoSEQ multiplex PCR, while the TCRdb copy is restricted to in-frame clones and leaves out a portion. The data contain some 1,900,000 clones, about 95% of them singletons. Sequences were obtained from naive CD8+ T cells sorted from blood. These receptors were collected from a man between 18 and 35 years old in good health.

This clone has a single count. The V and J genes are TRBV15 and TRBJ2-3, with a weak D call TRBD2 (6 bases). V lost 0 bases and J lost 4, with 14 bases in between. Germline CDR1 reads LNHNV; CDR2 reads YYDKDF (reference sequence). This CDR3 comprises 16 residues. CDR3 in amino acids: CATSRDKGGIADTQYF. CDR3 bases: TGTGCCACCAGCAGAGATAAGGGAGGTATTGCAGATACGCAGTATTTT.

This chain joins TRBV7-9 and TRBJ1-1; D unclear. The V and J ends lost 2 bases and 1 base respectively, with 11 bases between them. Germline loops: CDR1 SEHNR, CDR2 FQNEAQ (reference sequence). This CDR3 contains 15 residues. This CDR3 is CASSLIPIPNTEAFF. The CDR3 DNA sequence: TGTGCCAGCAGCTTAATTCCTATCCCGAACACTGAAGCTTTCTTT. Looking up the rest from reference TRBV7-9 and TRBJ1-1 gives the full variable domain: DTGVSQNPRHKITKRGQNVTFRCDPISEHNRLYWYRQTLGQGPEFLTYFQNEAQLEKSRLLSDRFSAERPKGSFSTLEIQRTEQGDSAMYLCASSLIPIPNTEAFFGQGTRLTVV.

CDR3 protein: CASSKESGAGLSGNPYEQYF. The DNA for the CDR3 is TGTGCCAGCAGCAAAGAGAGCGGTGCGGGCCTAAGCGGCAATCCCTACGAGCAGTACTTC. V usage is TRBV21-1 and J usage is TRBJ2-7; the table's D call, TRBD2, was not checked against the DNA. TRBV21-1 is tagged as a pseudogene. The CDR3 runs 20 residues.

CDR3 nucleotides: TGCGCCAGCAGCGCCAGGCCGCAAGAGACCCAGTACTTC. Translation: CASSARPQETQYF. The V and J genes are TRBV5-1 and TRBJ2-5; D is undetermined. The CDR3 is 13 residues long. Germline lookup yields CDR1 SGHRS and CDR2 YFSETQ. V lost 4 bases, J lost 2 bases, and 9 bases lay in between.

The rearrangement links TRBV7-8 to TRBJ1-5; no firm D call. Germline assignment: CDR1 SGHVS and CDR2 FQNEAQ. The CDR3 spans 15 residues. Trimming removed 1 base at V and 0 bases at J, with 7 bases between. In nucleotides, the CDR3 is TGTGCCAGCAGCTTAGGCGTGAGTAGCAATCAGCCCCAGCATTTT. Protein product: CASSLGVSSNQPQHF.

The V and J genes are TRBV4-1 and TRBJ2-1; 10 bases are shared with TRBD2. The CDR3 length is 19 residues. The trim removed 2 bases at V and 9 bases at J, leaving 19 bases unmatched. Germline CDR1 reads MGHRA; CDR2 reads YSYEKL. The CDR3 DNA reads as TGCGCCAGCAGCCAACCGGCTAGCGGGAGTAATATCTTTGCTCTTGAGCAGTTCTTC. Translated, it gives CASSQPASGSNIFALEQFF.

This clone was observed once. The same CDR3 also results from other DNA sequences found in this sample. The rearrangement joins TRBV27 to TRBJ1-2; no firm D call. Trimming removed 4 bases at V and 7 bases at J, with 16 bases between. The length of the CDR3 is 14 residues. Germline V gene lookup returns CDR1 MNHEY and CDR2 SMNVEV (reference sequence). The CDR3: CASSSEVRGSGYTF. The DNA for the CDR3 is TGTGCCAGCAGTTCCGAGGTTCGAGGGTCTGGCTACACCTTC.

This rearrangement joins TRBV6-6 to TRBJ1-3; no firm D call. Trimming left V 2 bases short and J 0 bases short, with 8 bases between. This CDR3 comprises 15 residues. Germline V gene lookup returns CDR1 MNHNY and CDR2 SVGAGI (reference sequence). The CDR3: CASSYSDDSGNTIYF. CDR3 DNA: TGTGCCAGCAGTTACAGCGATGACTCTGGAAACACCATATATTTT.

A few counts support this clone. Here the CDR3 reads CASSLGYNSPLHF. The CDR3 region has the DNA TGTGCCAGCAGTTTGGGCTATAATTCACCCCTCCACTTT. V usage is TRBV2 and J usage is TRBJ1-6, with unresolved D. The germline CDR1 and CDR2 sequences are SNHLY and FYNNEI. Trimming shortened V by 5 bases and J by 3 bases, and 5 bases separated the two germline ends. The CDR3 is made up of 13 amino acids. The whole variable domain, remainder taken from reference TRBV2 and TRBJ1-6, is EPEVTQTPSHQVTQMGQEVILRCVPISNHLYFYWYRQILGQKVEFLVSFYNNEISEKSEIFDDQFSVERPDGSNFTLKIRSTKLEDSAMYFCASSLGYNSPLHFGNGTRLTVT.

This chain connects TRBV15 to TRBJ1-5; no reliable D call. The V end was cut by 0 bases, the J end by 0 bases, with 12 bases between. This CDR3 comprises 17 residues. The V gene's germline CDR1 is LNHNV and CDR2 YYDKDF (reference sequence). CDR3 bases: TGTGCCACCAGCAGAGATAGGGCGGACTATAGCAATCAGCCCCAGCATTTT. The encoded protein is CATSRDRADYSNQPQHF.

With respect to this clone: Other DNA sequences of this sample code for an identical CDR3. The V call is TRBV6-6, the J call TRBJ2-1; D is uncertain. Germline V CDR1 and CDR2: MNHNY, SVGAGI (reference sequence). The CDR3 has 11 residues. V was clipped by 8 bases and J by 4 bases, with 6 bases between them. CDR3 sequence (DNA): TGTGCCAGCGGCACATACAATGAGCAGTTCTTC. It yields the protein CASGTYNEQFF.

The rearrangement uses TRBV6-5 and TRBJ1-2; 7 positions match TRBD1. V lost 6 bases, J lost 3 bases, and 7 bases stayed unmatched. Per the germline V gene, CDR1 is MNHEY and CDR2 is SVGAGI. This CDR3 comprises 14 residues. The CDR3, as DNA: TGTGCCAGCAGAACAGGGGATATGGACTATGGCTACACCTTC. It encodes CASRTGDMDYGYTF.

The chain joins TRBV5-4 to TRBJ1-1; D is undetermined. The CDR3 loop spans 14 amino acids. In germline, CDR1 is SGHNT, CDR2 YYREEE (reference sequence). The V gene lost 5 bases and the J gene lost 0 bases, with 11 bases spanning the gap. The DNA of the CDR3 is TGTGCCAGCAGAGACACAGACATGAACACTGAAGCTTTCTTT. This sequence encodes CASRDTDMNTEAFF.

Here the CDR3 reads CASSGTGGHEQYF. The CDR3 DNA is TGTGCCAGCAGCGGGACAGGGGGCCACGAGCAGTACTTC. The rearrangement uses TRBV7-9 and TRBJ2-7; 12 nucleotides match TRBD1. J was trimmed by 5 bases and V by 5 bases; bases with no gene match: 1. This CDR3 spans 13 amino acids. Germline loops: CDR1 SEHNR, CDR2 FQNEAQ (reference sequence).

V gene TRBV7-9 combines with J gene TRBJ2-1; a possible D gene is TRBD1 (5 bases). The CDR3 length is 16 residues. Trimming stripped 5 bases from V and 1 base from J, with 15 bases between. Germline CDR1 reads SEHNR; CDR2 reads FQNEAQ (reference sequence). The CDR3 coding sequence is TGTGCCAGCAGCATGGGAACAGGCTCTTCCTACAATGAGCAGTTCTTC. Its translation: CASSMGTGSSYNEQFF.

This chain links TRBV10-1 with TRBJ2-7, with 9 nucleotides matching TRBD2. Germline V gene lookup returns CDR1 WNHNN and CDR2 SYGVQD (reference sequence). V lost 2 bases and J lost 6; bases outside the gene matches: 5. This CDR3 spans 14 amino acids. The CDR3 nucleotides read TGCGCCAGCAGTGAGGATAGCGGGAGCCCCGAGCAGTACTTC. Residues: CASSEDSGSPEQYF.

V usage is TRBV2 and J usage is TRBJ2-7; D tentatively fits TRBD1 or TRBD2 (5 bases each). Germline V gene lookup returns CDR1 SNHLY and CDR2 FYNNEI. The CDR3 length is 13 residues. V was trimmed by 9 bases and J by 6 bases, leaving 18 bases between them. The CDR3 region has the DNA TGTGCCAGGATGGGACCTCACGATGCCGAGCAGTACTTC. It codes for CARMGPHDAEQYF.

The chain uses TRBV6-5 and TRBJ2-7; 10 bases align to TRBD2. Germline CDR1 and CDR2: MNHEY and SVGAGI. The length of the CDR3 is 14 residues. Germline trimming cut 0 bases from V and 7 bases from J; bases unmatched to any gene: 3. The CDR3, as DNA: TGTGCCAGCAGTTACTCGGGACTAGCGCTTGAGCAGTACTTC. Translated, it gives CASSYSGLALEQYF.

The rearrangement uses TRBV4-1 and TRBJ2-1, with TRBD2 matching over 13 bases. V gave up 6 bases and J gave up 6 bases; unmatched junction bases: 5. The CDR3 totals 15 residues. CDR1 and CDR2 (germline): MGHRA, YSYEKL. The CDR3 DNA is TGCGCCAGCAGTATACTAGCGGGGGGGTTCAATGAGCAGTTCTTC. As protein: CASSILAGGFNEQFF.

The gene calls are TRBV10-3 and TRBJ2-7, with unresolved D. With 0 bases removed from V and 4 bases from J, the gap between germline ends came to 10 bases. The CDR3 loop spans 14 amino acids. Germline V CDR1 and CDR2: ENHRY, SYGVKD. The CDR3 DNA reads TGTGCCATCAGTGAGTCTTTGGGTCTATACGAGCAGTACTTC. This translates into CAISESLGLYEQYF.

The chain links TRBV6-5 to TRBJ2-1; 10 bases are shared with TRBD1. The V gene end was trimmed by 2 bases and the J gene end by 8 bases; junction bases not matched to a gene: 3. CDR1 is MNHEY and CDR2 is SVGAGI in the germline V gene. The CDR3 is 14 amino acids. The CDR3 reads CASSYDRGLDEQFF. The DNA for the CDR3 is TGTGCCAGCAGTTACGACAGGGGGCTCGATGAGCAGTTCTTC.

The chain couples TRBV13 to TRBJ2-3; 13 bases line up with TRBD2. After removal of 0 bases from V and 1 base from J, the junction contained 1 base not matched to a gene. Germline loops: CDR1 PRHDT, CDR2 FYEKMQ (reference sequence). The CDR3 runs to 17 residues. CDR3 sequence: CASSLGGTSGGTDTQYF. The CDR3, as DNA: TGTGCCAGCAGCTTAGGCGGGACTAGCGGGGGCACAGATACGCAGTATTTT.

The rearrangement uses TRBV7-2 and TRBJ2-2; D not resolved. CDR3 length: 13 amino acids. Germline V gene data show CDR1 as SGHTA and CDR2 as FQGNSA. V was shortened by 5 bases and J by 4 bases, with 8 bases between the two germline ends. In DNA form, the CDR3 reads TGTGCCAGCAGCCCCGACATCACCGGGGAGCTGTTTTTT. It codes for CASSPDITGELFF.

The chain carries TRBV30 and TRBJ2-1; 12 bases fit TRBD1. The CDR3 contains 14 residues. The junction had 6 bases not matched to a gene; V was cut back by 3 bases and J by 9 bases. In germline, CDR1 is GTSNPN, CDR2 SVGIG (reference sequence). This CDR3 is CAWSAGTGGLEQFF. The CDR3 DNA is TGTGCCTGGAGCGCCGGGACAGGGGGCCTTGAGCAGTTCTTC.

This rearrangement joins TRBV2 to TRBJ1-4; D remains unclear. The CDR3 loop spans 15 amino acids. Between the trimmed V and J ends, which lost 5 bases and 6 bases, there was a span of 16 bases. Germline V lookup: CDR1 SNHLY, CDR2 FYNNEI. CDR3 DNA: TGTGCCAGCAGTCCCGGTTGGGGTCTGGATGAAAAACTGTTTTTT. Its protein is CASSPGWGLDEKLFF.